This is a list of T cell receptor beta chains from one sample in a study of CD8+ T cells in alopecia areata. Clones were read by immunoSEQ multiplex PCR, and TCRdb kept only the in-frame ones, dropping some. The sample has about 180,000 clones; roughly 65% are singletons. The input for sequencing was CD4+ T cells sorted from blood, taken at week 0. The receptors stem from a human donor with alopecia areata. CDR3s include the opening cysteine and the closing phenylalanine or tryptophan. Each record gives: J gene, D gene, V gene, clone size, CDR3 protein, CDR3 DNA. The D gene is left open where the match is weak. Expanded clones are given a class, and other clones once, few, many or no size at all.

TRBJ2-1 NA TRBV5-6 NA CASISGASYNEQFF TGTGCCAGTATTTCGGGGGCAAGCTACAATGAGCAGTTCTTC
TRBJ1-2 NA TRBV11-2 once CASSPPRQFDGYTF TGTGCCAGCAGCCCACCTCGGCAGTTCGATGGCTACACCTTC
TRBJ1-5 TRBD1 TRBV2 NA CASSEGQGDQPQHF TGTGCCAGCAGTGAAGGGCAGGGGGATCAGCCCCAGCATTTT
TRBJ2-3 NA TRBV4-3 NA CASSQRGGDTQYF TGCGCCAGCAGCCAACGTGGGGGAGATACGCAGTATTTT
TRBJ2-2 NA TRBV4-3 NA CASSQGGRDTGELFF TGCGCCAGCAGCCAAGGAGGCAGGGACACCGGGGAGCTGTTTTTT
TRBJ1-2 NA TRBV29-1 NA CSVETPNYGYTF TGCAGCGTTGAGACCCCTAACTATGGCTACACCTTC
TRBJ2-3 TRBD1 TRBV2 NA CASRTGVADTQYF TGTGCCAGCAGGACAGGGGTCGCAGATACGCAGTATTTT
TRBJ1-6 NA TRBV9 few CASSVGGNSPLHF TGTGCCAGCAGCGTAGGGGGGAATTCACCCCTCCACTTT
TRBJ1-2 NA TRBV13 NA CASSLAGRVNYGYTF TGTGCCAGCAGCTTAGCGGGCAGGGTAAACTATGGCTACACCTTC
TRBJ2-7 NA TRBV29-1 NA CSVEEPASPREQYF TGCAGCGTTGAAGAACCGGCCTCCCCGAGGGAGCAGTACTTC
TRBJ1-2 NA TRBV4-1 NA CASSQEGHYGYTF TGCGCCAGCAGCCAAGAGGGACACTATGGCTACACCTTC
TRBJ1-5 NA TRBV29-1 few CSIARGDNQPQHF TGCAGCATTGCCAGAGGGGACAATCAGCCCCAGCATTTT
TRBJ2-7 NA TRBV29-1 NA CSVELGYSYEQYF TGCAGCGTTGAGCTGGGATACTCCTACGAGCAGTACTTC
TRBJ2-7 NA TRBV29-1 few CSVVILAGVGEQYF TGCAGCGTTGTTATTCTGGCAGGGGTTGGTGAGCAGTACTTC
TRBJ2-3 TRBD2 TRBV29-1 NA CSIGLAGGLTDTQYF TGCAGCATAGGACTAGCGGGGGGCCTCACAGATACGCAGTATTTT
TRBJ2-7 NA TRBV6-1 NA CASSAPADEQYF TGTGCCAGCAGTGCTCCAGCCGACGAGCAGTACTTC
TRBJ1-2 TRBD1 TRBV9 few CASNSGGSGYTF TGTGCCAGCAACTCAGGGGGTTCGGGCTACACCTTC
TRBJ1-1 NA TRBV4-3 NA CASSQQFYGTEAFF TGCGCCAGCAGCCAGCAATTCTATGGCACTGAAGCTTTCTTT
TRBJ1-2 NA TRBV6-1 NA CASSPSGTYGYTF TGTGCCAGCAGCCCTTCAGGGACCTATGGCTACACCTTC
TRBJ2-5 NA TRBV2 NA CASSEGQGHSETQYF TGTGCCAGCAGTGAAGGGCAGGGTCATTCCGAGACCCAGTACTTC
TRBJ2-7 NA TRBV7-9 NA CASSQPTWTGSGEQYF TGTGCCAGCAGCCAACCCACCTGGACGGGGAGTGGCGAGCAGTACTTC
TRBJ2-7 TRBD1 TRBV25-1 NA CASSVGQRYYEQYF TGTGCCAGCAGTGTGGGACAGAGGTACTACGAGCAGTACTTC
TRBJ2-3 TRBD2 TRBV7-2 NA CASSLSGGILDTQYF TGTGCCAGCAGCTTAAGCGGGGGGATACTGGATACGCAGTATTTT
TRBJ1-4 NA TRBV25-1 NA CARQPSSLEKLFF TGTGCCAGACAGCCGTCGAGCCTAGAAAAACTGTTTTTT
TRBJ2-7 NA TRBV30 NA CAWSGASYEQYF TGTGCCTGGAGTGGCGCCTCCTACGAGCAGTACTTC
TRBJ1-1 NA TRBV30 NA CAWSIAIMNTEAFF TGTGCCTGGAGTATAGCTATTATGAACACTGAAGCTTTCTTT
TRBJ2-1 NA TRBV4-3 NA CASSQDTGGFNEQFF TGCGCCAGCAGCCAAGATACCGGGGGCTTCAATGAGCAGTTCTTC
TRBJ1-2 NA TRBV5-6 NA CAGTPDRHAPYGYTF TGTGCCGGCACGCCCGACCGGCACGCCCCATATGGCTACACCTTC
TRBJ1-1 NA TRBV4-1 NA CASSQVSRLMNTEAFF TGCGCCAGCAGCCAAGTAAGCCGACTGATGAACACTGAAGCTTTCTTT
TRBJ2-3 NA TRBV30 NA CAWSLFRGPGSTDTQYF TGTGCCTGGAGTCTCTTCAGGGGCCCGGGGAGCACAGATACGCAGTATTTT
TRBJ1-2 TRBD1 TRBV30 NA CAWSVGTAANSGYTF TGTGCCTGGAGCGTTGGGACAGCGGCTAACTCTGGCTACACCTTC